These T cell receptor beta chains were read from a single sample in a study of identical twins. TCRdb processed the 5' RACE reads anew with MiXCR; each CDR3 protein has one entry. This table has hundreds of thousands of distinct CDR3 sequences, 9% to 15% appearing once. This same sample was also part of a study on yellow fever vaccine responses in identical twins.

The specimen sequenced was PBMCs. Receptors were obtained from a woman between 18 and 29 years old in good health. CDR3s include the opening cysteine and the closing phenylalanine or tryptophan. The D gene is left open where the match is weak. Clone size appears in some rows only: once, few, many, or a class for an expanded clone.

>TRBV4-1|TRBJ1-2|few|-
CASSRDGDTSFYGYTF
TGCGCCAGCAGCCGCGACGGGGACACTTCCTTTTATGGCTACACCTTC
>TRBV20-1|TRBJ2-1|-|TRBD2
CSARGTSGRANYNEQFF
TGCAGTGCTAGAGGGACTAGCGGGAGGGCCAACTACAATGAGCAGTTCTTC
>TRBV6-1|TRBJ2-3|-|TRBD2
CASTQTSGSVNTQYF
TGTGCCAGCACCCAGACTAGCGGGAGTGTGAATACGCAGTATTTT
>TRBV5-1|TRBJ2-5|few|TRBD2
CASSSSTSSGSGETQYF
TGCGCCAGCAGCAGCTCAACCTCTAGCGGGAGTGGTGAGACCCAGTACTTC
>TRBV4-2|TRBJ2-1|-|-
CASSPWPSFAEQFF
TGTGCCAGCAGCCCCTGGCCTAGCTTCGCTGAGCAGTTCTTC
>TRBV5-5|TRBJ2-7|-|TRBD1
CASSQEGTAQGEQYF
TGTGCCAGCAGCCAGGAAGGGACCGCACAGGGGGAGCAGTACTTC
>TRBV2|TRBJ2-2|few|-
CASSGQSTGELFF
TGTGCCAGCAGTGGACAGAGCACCGGGGAGCTGTTTTTT
>TRBV5-1|TRBJ2-3|-|TRBD2
CASSVNSGANTDTQYF
TGCGCCAGCAGCGTCAATAGCGGGGCGAACACAGATACGCAGTATTTT
>TRBV5-6|TRBJ2-3|many|TRBD2
CASSLFVTSGATDTQYF
TGTGCCAGCAGCTTGTTTGTGACTAGCGGGGCCACAGATACGCAGTATTTT
>TRBV20-1|TRBJ1-2|-|-
CSAQFGEGRPNYGYTF
TGCAGTGCTCAGTTCGGTGAGGGGCGGCCTAACTATGGCTACACCTTC
>TRBV7-9|TRBJ1-2|many|TRBD1
CASSLGSQGNGYTF
TGTGCCAGCAGCTTAGGGTCACAGGGGAATGGCTACACCTTC
>TRBV3-1|TRBJ1-5|-|TRBD1
CASSRGQGAYQPQHF
TGTGCCAGCTCCCGAGGACAGGGGGCTTATCAGCCCCAGCATTTT
>TRBV6-1|TRBJ2-3|many|-
CASRPLSTDTQYF
TGTGCCAGCAGACCGCTAAGCACAGATACGCAGTATTTT
>TRBV10-3|TRBJ2-2|-|-
CAISAGSGTGELFF
TGTGCCATCAGTGCCGGGAGTGGAACCGGGGAGCTGTTTTTT
>TRBV7-9|TRBJ2-3|few|-
CASSLVNGDTQYF
TGTGCCAGCAGCTTAGTGAATGGGGATACGCAGTATTTT
>TRBV28|TRBJ2-5|-|TRBD2
CASSTPVAGGKETQYF
TGTGCCAGCAGTACCCCCGTAGCGGGAGGAAAAGAGACCCAGTACTTC
>TRBV9|TRBJ2-1|few|TRBD2
CASTPGTSGSNEQFF
TGTGCCAGCACCCCCGGGACTAGCGGTAGTAATGAGCAGTTCTTC
>TRBV3-1|TRBJ2-5|few|TRBD1
CASSQDRQGAETQYF
TGTGCCAGCAGCCAAGATCGGCAGGGGGCGGAGACCCAGTACTTC
>TRBV7-9|TRBJ2-2|-|TRBD1
CASNPPGGTGELFF
TGTGCCAGCAACCCCCCAGGGGGCACCGGGGAGCTGTTTTTT
>TRBV12-3/TRBV12-4|TRBJ2-2|-|-
CASSLLGFDGWGELFF
TGTGCCAGCAGTTTACTGGGTTTCGATGGTTGGGGGGAGCTGTTTTTT
>TRBV5-1|TRBJ2-1|few|TRBD2
CASSPPRAGANNEQFF
TGCGCCAGCAGCCCCCCGCGAGCGGGGGCAAACAATGAGCAGTTCTTC
>TRBV20-1|TRBJ1-6|-|TRBD1
CSVHRDRGNSPLHF
TGCAGTGTCCACCGGGACAGGGGAAATTCACCCCTCCACTTT
>TRBV10-3|TRBJ2-5|-|-
CAISESLQGQETQYF
TGTGCCATCAGTGAGTCCCTGCAAGGCCAAGAGACCCAGTACTTC
>TRBV12-3/TRBV12-4|TRBJ2-1|many|TRBD2
CASSRLAVYNEQFF
TGTGCCAGCAGTAGACTAGCGGTATACAATGAGCAGTTCTTC
>TRBV3-1|TRBJ2-1|-|TRBD2
CASSHPLAGEGNEQFF
TGTGCCAGCAGCCACCCGCTAGCGGGAGAGGGGAATGAGCAGTTCTTC
>TRBV5-6|TRBJ1-5|few|-
CASSLTGAGQPQHF
TGTGCCAGCAGCTTAACGGGGGCCGGGCAGCCCCAGCATTTT
>TRBV18|TRBJ2-6|-|TRBD1
CASSPKTGNNVLTF
TGTGCCAGCTCACCTAAGACAGGGAACAACGTCCTGACTTTC
>TRBV9|TRBJ2-1|few|-
CASSVVDLGTGMLFF
TGTGCCAGCAGCGTAGTAGACCTTGGCACAGGGATGTTGTTCTTC
>TRBV25-1|TRBJ2-2|-|-
CASSDPGVGTGELFF
TGTGCCAGCAGTGATCCCGGGGTGGGCACCGGGGAGCTGTTTTTT
>TRBV5-6|TRBJ2-1|-|TRBD2
CASSFGTSALYNEQFF
TGTGCCAGCAGCTTCGGGACTAGCGCTCTCTACAATGAGCAGTTCTTC
>TRBV6-1|TRBJ1-5|few|TRBD1
CASRPDRAAQPQHF
TGTGCCAGCAGACCGGACAGGGCGGCTCAGCCCCAGCATTTT
>TRBV20-1|TRBJ2-1|few|-
CSAGRVSGDEQFF
TGCAGTGCTGGACGGGTATCTGGCGATGAGCAGTTCTTC
>TRBV28|TRBJ2-5|-|TRBD1
CASSVEGAAQYF
TGTGCCAGCAGTGTAGAGGGGGCGGCCCAGTACTTC
>TRBV10-3|TRBJ2-2|few|-
CASRGGGTLNTGELFF
TGTGCCAGCAGGGGTGGTGGGACGTTAAACACCGGGGAGCTGTTTTTT
>TRBV18|TRBJ2-5|-|TRBD2
CASSPLSGEETQYF
TGTGCCAGCTCACCACTTAGCGGGGAAGAGACCCAGTACTTC
>TRBV3-1|TRBJ2-3|few|TRBD2
CASTQGLASTGDTQYF
TGTGCCAGCACCCAGGGACTAGCGTCGACCGGGGATACGCAGTATTTT
>TRBV9|TRBJ2-2|-|-
CASRVDSSSGGNTGELFF
TGTGCCAGCCGCGTAGACTCCTCCTCCGGCGGAAACACCGGGGAGCTGTTTTTT